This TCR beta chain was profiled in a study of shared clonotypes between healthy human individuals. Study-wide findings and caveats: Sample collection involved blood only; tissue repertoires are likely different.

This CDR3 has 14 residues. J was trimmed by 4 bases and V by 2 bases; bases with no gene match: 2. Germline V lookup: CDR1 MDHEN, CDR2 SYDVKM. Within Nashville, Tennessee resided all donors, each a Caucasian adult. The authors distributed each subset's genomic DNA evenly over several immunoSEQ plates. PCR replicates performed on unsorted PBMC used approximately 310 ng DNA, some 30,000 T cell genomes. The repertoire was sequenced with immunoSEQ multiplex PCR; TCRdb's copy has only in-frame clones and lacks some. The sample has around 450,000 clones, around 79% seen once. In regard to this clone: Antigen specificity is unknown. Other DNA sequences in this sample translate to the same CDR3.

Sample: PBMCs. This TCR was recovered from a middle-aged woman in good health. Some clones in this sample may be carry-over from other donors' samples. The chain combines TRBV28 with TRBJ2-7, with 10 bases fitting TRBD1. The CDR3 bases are TGTGCCAGCAGTTTAAGACAGGGGGCGTACGAGCAGTACTTC. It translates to CASSLRQGAYEQYF.